The entry that follows covers one T cell receptor (beta chain) sequence. Its antigen is currently not known. No base quality values were provided; no much bigger clone lies one nucleotide off. No patient had received any treatment before thyroid surgery. Using T-cell receptor beta sequencing, the study looked back at clinical samples from patients collected from about 2011 to 2018. This sample stems from a study of metastatic and nonmetastatic thyroid tumors (dated by TCRdb to 2020 to 2022). Describing the broader study: For patients with malignant and with benign thyroid disease, the researchers compared repertoires between peripheral blood samples and tumor or nodule tissue samples. The research as a whole found: In both blood and tumor samples, malignant tumors were reported to have significantly higher TCR beta diversity than benign nodules.

The library was prepared using PCR. The sample was run on an Illumina HiSeq 4000. High-throughput sequencing was used to profile the CDR3 region of the TCR beta-chain in every patient. The study's processing was this. Drawing on CDR3 differences between clinicopathological groups, the researchers built a classifier meant to tell apart patients with distant-metastatic papillary thyroid cancer. To measure repertoire diversity the researchers used the Shannon index, while the Morisita-Horn index served to gauge how similar the tumor and blood repertoires were. TCRdb passed the public sequencing reads through fastp at Q25 and MiXCR, retaining productive beta sequences. The V and J calls shown here were made by TCRdb, not taken from the authors' results. The table for this sample lists about 5,900 clones; roughly 35% of them were counted only once. Around a quarter of the sample is in the top ten clones.

This receptor was obtained from a male donor with papillary thyroid cancer or a benign thyroid nodule (not recorded which). Some clones in this sample may be carry-over from other donors' samples. Specimen: adjacent normal tissue.

The DNA is TGTGCCAGCAGCGCCGGACCAGATACGCAGTATTTT. Translated, it gives CASSAGPDTQYF. The chain uses TRBV5-5 and TRBJ2-3; the D gene remains uncertain. For CDR1 and CDR2, the germline V gene (reference sequence) lists SGHKS and YYEKEE. The CDR3, cysteine through phenylalanine, is 12 amino acids long. This entry keeps only the CDR3 DNA: 36 bases, framed from base 1. The junction shows trimming of 4 bases on V and 4 bases on J, plus 7 bases between the germline ends. Supplemented by the reference TRBV5-5 and TRBJ2-3 proteins around the CDR3, the complete variable domain is DAGVTQSPTHLIKTRGQQVTLRCSPISGHKSVSWYQQVLGQGPQFIFQYYEKEERGRGNFPDRFSARQFPNYSSELNVNALLLGDSALYLCASSAGPDTQYFGPGTRLTVL.